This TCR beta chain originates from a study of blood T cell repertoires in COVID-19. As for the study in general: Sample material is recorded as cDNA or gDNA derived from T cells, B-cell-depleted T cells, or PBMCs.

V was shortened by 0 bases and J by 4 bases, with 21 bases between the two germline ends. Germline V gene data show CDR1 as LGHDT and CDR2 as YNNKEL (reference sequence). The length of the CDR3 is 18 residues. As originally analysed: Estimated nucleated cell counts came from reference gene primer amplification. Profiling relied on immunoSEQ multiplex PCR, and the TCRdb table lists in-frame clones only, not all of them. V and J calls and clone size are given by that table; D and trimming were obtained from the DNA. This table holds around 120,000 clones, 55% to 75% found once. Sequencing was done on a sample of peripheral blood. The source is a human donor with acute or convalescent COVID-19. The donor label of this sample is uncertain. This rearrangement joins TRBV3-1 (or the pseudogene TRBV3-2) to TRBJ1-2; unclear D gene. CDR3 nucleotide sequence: TGTGCCAGCAGCCAAGAGAGGTCGGAGGCTCCTCGGGGCTATGGCTACACCTTC. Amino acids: CASSQERSEAPRGYGYTF.